The text below deals with one T cell receptor beta chain. Its antigen is still unknown. This sample stems from a study of lymphopenia after photon versus proton radiotherapy. General study results and limits: Oligoclonal CD8+ Temra expansion after nadir drove photon patients' diversity drop. Post-nadir TCR diversity decline inversely tracked overall survival among those who died. Under photons, naive T cells and diversity fell while effector/memory populations rose. Better survival with proton therapy was suggested as possible, not demonstrated.

Assay: immunoSEQ multiplex PCR; the TCRdb copy retains only in-frame clones and omits some. The sample lists around 17,000 clones; roughly 82% were seen once. Per germline, CDR1 SGHNT and CDR2 YENEEA. CDR3 length: 12 residues. V lost 3 bases, J lost 2 bases, and 5 bases lay in between. Sequenced material: peripheral blood, taken from a patient treated with proton-based radiotherapy. The chain has TRBV11-3 and TRBJ2-7; D uncertain. The source is a man aged 65 to 79 with pancreatic cancer. The DNA for the CDR3 is TGTGCCAGCAGCTTCGTTGCCTACGAGCAGTACTTC. Translating it yields CASSFVAYEQYF. The full variable domain, with the rest looked up from reference TRBV11-3 and TRBJ2-7, is EAGVVQSPRYKIIEKKQPVAFWCNPISGHNTLYWYLQNLGQGPELLIRYENEEAVDDSQLPKDRFSAERLKGVDSTLKIQPAELGDSAVYLCASSFVAYEQYFGPGTRLTVT.